This T cell receptor beta chain appears in the sequencing data of a study of blood T cell repertoires in COVID-19. About the study: Some COVID-19 samples were acute and others convalescent; all came from the United States, Italy and Spain. The cDNA or gDNA used as material had been derived from T cells, B-cell-depleted T cells, or PBMCs.

Original analysis: Estimation of nucleated cell counts was performed using reference gene primer amplification. Using immunoSEQ multiplex PCR, the repertoire was profiled, and TCRdb retains in-frame clones only, with some absent. The V and J calls and clone size come from that table; D and trimming were worked out from the DNA. The sample shows about 220,000 clones, 82% of them seen only once. Seattle's cohort entered during active infection and was followed longitudinally. Material: peripheral blood. This TCR was sampled from a woman aged 70-85 years with COVID-19, enrolled during active disease.

The CDR3 sequence is CASRLQGSEKLFF. CDR3 coding DNA: TGTGCCAGCAGGCTACAGGGGAGTGAAAAACTGTTTTTT. The chain recombines TRBV28 with TRBJ1-4; 7 bases map to TRBD1. The CDR3 consists of 13 residues. CDR1 and CDR2 from the germline V gene are MDHEN and SYDVKM. The V gene end was trimmed by 6 bases and the J gene end by 7 bases; junction bases not matched to a gene: 5.